Below are 4 T cell receptor beta chains sequenced from a single sample in a study of kidney transplant recipient with SARS-CoV-2 infection. MiXCR, run by TCRdb on the reads, gives a single entry per CDR3 protein. The top ten clones hold 6% to 8.5% of a sample with about 250,000 distinct CDR3 sequences, roughly 26% of them seen once. The sequenced sample was a blood sample, obtained at baseline and between days 110 and 120 from a kidney transplant recipient. The receptor set was obtained from a young adult male patient who had COVID-19 and was a kidney transplant recipient. The T cells may come from the graft donor.

The rearrangement joins TRBV27 to TRBJ2-2, with D tentatively TRBD1 (5 bases). The V and J ends lost 2 bases and 7 bases respectively, with 14 bases between them. From germline, CDR1 is MNHEY and CDR2 SMNVEV (reference sequence). There are 15 residues in the CDR3. This CDR3 reads CASSLPGSGIGELFF. CDR3 nucleotides: TGTGCCAGCAGTTTACCAGGGTCGGGCATCGGGGAGCTGTTTTTT.

This clonotype was detected ten times or more. The CDR3 DNA is TGTGCCAGCAGTACCGCCTTCTCTATGCGAAAGACCTATGGCTACACCTTC. Its translation is CASSTAFSMRKTYGYTF. The rearrangement uses TRBV6-5 and TRBJ1-2, with D unclear. The V and J ends lost 5 bases and 4 bases respectively, with 23 bases between them. Germline V gene sequence: CDR1 MNHEY, CDR2 SVGAGI. This CDR3 comprises 17 residues.

J is TRBJ2-3 and V is TRBV5-1, with TRBD1 as a possible D gene (6 bases). Germline CDR1 and CDR2: SGHRS and YFSETQ. CDR3 length equals 15 residues. Deletions cut 3 bases from V and 6 bases from J, with 17 bases between. This CDR3 reads CASSSRTAPGDTQYF. As DNA, the CDR3 is TGCGCCAGCAGCTCTAGGACAGCCCCAGGGGATACGCAGTATTTT.

This clonotype has a count of ten or more. The rearrangement uses TRBV4-2 and TRBJ1-4; TRBD1 might be the D (6 bases). The germline V and J ends were trimmed by 0 bases and 7 bases, with 15 bases remaining between them. CDR3 length: 16 amino acids. Germline-derived CDR1 and CDR2 are LGHNA and YNFKEQ. CDR3 region: CASSQDFWGAGEKLFF. CDR3 nucleotides: TGTGCCAGCAGCCAAGATTTTTGGGGGGCCGGTGAAAAACTGTTTTTT.